A single sample gave rise to the 20 T cell receptor beta chains below, sequenced in a study of T cell repertoires in cytomegalovirus infection. TCRdb re-analysed the reads in MiXCR, keeping a single row per CDR3 protein. The sample shows fewer than 550,000 distinct CDR3 sequences, roughly 31% of them seen only once. The sequenced sample was PBMCs. All receptors come from a human donor in good health (CMV status not recorded). Some clones in this sample may be carry-over from other donors' samples.

This clonotype was observed a handful of times. The chain joins TRBV29-1 to TRBJ1-2; D ambiguous. The germline V gene encodes CDR1 SQVTM and CDR2 ANQGSEA. CDR3 length: 13 amino acids. V was trimmed by 5 bases and J by 6 bases, leaving 16 bases between them. CDR3 nucleotides: TGCAGCGTTCAGCAGGTTGCTCGGGATGGCTACACCTTC. It encodes CSVQQVARDGYTF. The variable domain in full, completed from reference TRBV29-1 and TRBJ1-2, reads SAVISQKPSRDICQRGTSLTIQCQVDSQVTMMFWYRQQPGQSLTLIATANQGSEATYESGFVIDKFPISRPNLTFSTLTVSNMSPEDSSIYLCSVQQVARDGYTFGSGTRLTVV.

The chain joins TRBV28 to TRBJ2-3; 11 positions agree with TRBD2. Losses at the gene ends were 7 bases for V and 1 base for J; bases not matched to a gene: 7. The CDR3 contains 16 residues. CDR1 and CDR2 from the germline V gene are MDHEN and SYDVKM. The CDR3 DNA is TGTGCCAGCAATACCCTACTAGCGGGGGGCACAGATACGCAGTATTTT. Residues: CASNTLLAGGTDTQYF.

This rearrangement joins TRBV20-1 to TRBJ1-1, with D hard to call. V was shortened by 1 base and J by 5 bases, with 17 bases between the two germline ends. The CDR3 consists of 15 residues. From germline, CDR1 is DFQATT and CDR2 SNEGSKA (reference sequence). The CDR3 protein is CSARVGSAALTEAFF. In DNA form, the CDR3 reads TGCAGTGCTAGAGTGGGGTCCGCGGCTTTGACTGAAGCTTTCTTT.

This clonotype was counted between two and nine times. This chain uses TRBV6-1 with TRBJ1-5, with D perhaps matching TRBD1 (5 bases). Germline lookup yields CDR1 MNHNS and CDR2 SASEGT. Trimming took off 0 bases at V and 2 bases at J, with 14 bases between the two ends. The CDR3 loop spans 17 amino acids. The chain's CDR3 is CASSEALRRGGNQPQHF. The CDR3 nucleotides read TGTGCCAGCAGTGAAGCGCTTCGGAGGGGCGGCAATCAGCCCCAGCATTTT.

This rearrangement joins TRBV20-1 to TRBJ1-2; D is undetermined. Germline V gene lookup returns CDR1 DFQATT and CDR2 SNEGSKA (reference sequence). V lost 6 bases to trimming and J lost 7 bases, with 21 bases between them. There are 14 residues in the CDR3. The CDR3 region has the DNA TGCAGTGCCCCCGCAGGAAACCACCTCCTTGGCTACACCTTC. Its translation: CSAPAGNHLLGYTF.

The genes are TRBV15 and TRBJ2-7, with D tentatively TRBD1 or TRBD2 (6 bases each). Trimming removed 0 bases from V and 0 bases from J, with 9 bases in between. Germline-derived CDR1 and CDR2 are LNHNV and YYDKDF (reference sequence). CDR3 length: 15 residues. The CDR3 loop is CATSRDGGLSYEQYF. DNA of the CDR3: TGTGCCACCAGCAGAGATGGGGGGCTCTCCTACGAGCAGTACTTC.

This chain joins TRBV12-3 or TRBV12-4 and TRBJ2-4; 9 bases are shared with TRBD2. This CDR3 is built from 16 residues. Trimming cost V 6 bases and J 8 bases; bases outside gene matches: 14. The CDR3 reads CASSLGRAGGRDIQYF. The CDR3 DNA is TGTGCCAGCAGCCTCGGGCGGGCGGGGGGGCGGGACATTCAGTACTTC.

The genes are TRBV2 and TRBJ1-5; maybe TRBD1 (5 bases). CDR3 length: 14 amino acids. V gave up 5 bases and J gave up 5 bases, with 13 bases separating them. Germline CDR1 reads SNHLY; CDR2 reads FYNNEI. The CDR3 loop is CASSPMGGYQPQHF. The CDR3 DNA sequence: TGTGCCAGCAGTCCTATGGGGGGTTATCAGCCCCAGCATTTT.

The chain couples TRBV29-1 to TRBJ2-1, with D perhaps matching TRBD1 (5 bases). The CDR3 has 11 amino acids. Germline V gene lookup returns CDR1 SQVTM and CDR2 ANQGSEA. V lost 6 bases, J lost 4 bases, and 7 bases lay in between. In DNA, the CDR3 is TGCAGCGTCGACAGTTACAATGAGCAGTTCTTC. Its protein is CSVDSYNEQFF.

This clonotype was detected ten times or more. The chain links TRBV4-1 to TRBJ2-7; 7 nucleotides match TRBD2. V was pared by 1 base and J by 2 bases, with 5 bases of the junction left unmatched. Germline values: CDR1 MGHRA, CDR2 YSYEKL. The CDR3 extends over 15 amino acids. This chain's CDR3 is CASSQVGGGTYEQYF. For the CDR3, the DNA is TGCGCCAGCAGCCAAGTAGGCGGGGGTACCTACGAGCAGTACTTC.

In regard to this clonotype: Just one base apart from a much larger clone, this may be a read error. This chain connects TRBV11-3 to TRBJ2-2; D gene uncertain. Trimming stripped 4 bases from V and 1 base from J, with 7 bases between. The CDR3 extends over 14 amino acids. The germline V gene has CDR1 SGHNT and CDR2 YENEEA. CDR3 region: CASSWRLNTGELFF. The CDR3 DNA reads as TGTGCCAGCAGCTGGCGACTGAACACCGGGGAGCTGTTTTTT.

The V and J genes are TRBV6-1 and TRBJ1-3; D is possibly TRBD1 (6 bases). V was shortened by 8 bases and J by 2 bases, with 7 bases between the two germline ends. The germline gives CDR1 MNHNS, CDR2 SASEGT. The CDR3 extends over 12 amino acids. The CDR3 protein is CASGTTGNTIYF. For the CDR3, the DNA is TGTGCCAGCGGGACAACTGGAAACACCATATATTTT.

The sample holds a few counts of this clonotype. J is TRBJ1-2 and V is TRBV6-5; D is unclear. The V and J ends lost 0 bases and 2 bases respectively, with 4 bases between them. The CDR3 covers 13 residues. Germline-derived CDR1 and CDR2 are MNHEY and SVGAGI. This CDR3 reads CASSYSGNYGYTF. Written as DNA, the CDR3 is TGTGCCAGCAGTTACTCAGGAAACTATGGCTACACCTTC.

This clonotype has just a few counts. The CDR3 sequence is CASSQEGTGGTDTQYF. CDR3 bases: TGCGCCAGCAGCCAAGAAGGGACAGGGGGCACAGATACGCAGTATTTT. The J gene is TRBJ2-3, the V gene TRBV4-1; 10 positions agree with TRBD1. The CDR3 is made up of 16 amino acids. Trimming took 0 bases from V and 1 from J; bases not matched to a gene: 1. Germline V gives CDR1 MGHRA, CDR2 YSYEKL.

The chain has TRBV20-1 and TRBJ2-5, with 10 bases fitting TRBD2. The germline V gene has CDR1 DFQATT and CDR2 SNEGSKA (reference sequence). V shed 6 bases and J 4 bases; nucleotides not matched to a gene: 8. This CDR3 comprises 14 residues. This CDR3 reads CSASSGGARETQYF. CDR3 bases: TGCAGTGCGTCCAGCGGGGGGGCCCGAGAGACCCAGTACTTC.

The chain carries TRBV28 and TRBJ1-1; TRBD1 agrees at 9 bases. V shed 8 bases and J 0 bases; nucleotides not matched to a gene: 4. Germline V gene sequence: CDR1 MDHEN, CDR2 SYDVKM. The CDR3 has 14 amino acids. The CDR3: CASLRDRVNTEAFF. The CDR3 DNA reads as TGTGCCAGCCTCCGGGACAGGGTGAACACTGAAGCTTTCTTT.

The CDR3 DNA sequence: TGTGCCAGCAGCCGCCCGCACAGGGCCGGCGAGCAGTACTTC. Its translation: CASSRPHRAGEQYF. The rearrangement links TRBV5-5 to TRBJ2-7; tentative D call: TRBD1 (6 bases). There are 14 residues in the CDR3. Trimming removed 4 bases from V and 6 bases from J, with 17 bases in between. CDR1 is SGHKS, CDR2 YYEKEE, per germline (reference sequence).

This clonotype was seen a handful of times. The rearrangement joins TRBV4-2 to TRBJ2-2, with D possibly TRBD2 on 5 matching bases. V lost 7 bases and J 5 bases, leaving 11 bases between the germline ends. Looked up from germline, CDR1 is LGHNA and CDR2 is YNFKEQ. The CDR3 runs 13 residues. As DNA, the CDR3 is TGTGCCAGCACCGCAGAGGGAACCGGGGAGCTGTTTTTT. Translating gives CASTAEGTGELFF.

This rearrangement joins TRBV7-8 to TRBJ1-2, with D tentatively TRBD1 (6 bases). From germline, CDR1 is SGHVS and CDR2 FQNEAQ. V lost 6 bases to trimming and J lost 4 bases, with 18 bases between them. The CDR3 runs 15 residues. The CDR3 DNA follows: TGTGCCAGCAGACAACAGGGAGAGTTGGGCTATGGCTACACCTTC. Amino acid sequence: CASRQQGELGYGYTF. Drawing the rest from reference TRBV7-8 and TRBJ1-2, the complete variable domain is GAGVSQSPRYKVAKRGQDVALRCDPISGHVSLFWYQQALGQGPEFLTYFQNEAQLDKSGLPSDRFFAERPEGSVSTLKIQRTQQEDSAVYLCASRQQGELGYGYTFGSGTRLTVV.

The chain is built from TRBV6-2 or TRBV6-3 and TRBJ2-1, with 10 bases fitting TRBD2. The junction had 8 bases not matched to a gene; V was cut back by 2 bases and J by 10 bases. The CDR3 contains 15 residues. In germline, CDR1 is MNHEY, CDR2 SVGEGT. The CDR3 DNA sequence: TGTGCCAGCAGTTACACAGCGGGGGGGCCTTGGGAGCAGTTCTTC. Its translation: CASSYTAGGPWEQFF.